These 30 T cell receptor beta chains were all obtained from the same sample, sequenced in a study of Ad26.COV2.S vaccination and SARS-CoV-2 variants. Treatment here: around 19 received Ad26.COV2.S at low or high dose, single or two shots; about 5 received placebo; per-sample allocation not given. Samples analyzed were those drawn on day 63 after the first vaccine or placebo injection. Clones were read by immunoSEQ multiplex PCR, and TCRdb kept only the in-frame ones, dropping some. The repertoire includes about 320,000 clones, 86% of them detected once, and 1.5% to 2.5% sits in the top ten. This sample comprised peripheral blood, obtained in a trial of Ad26.COV2.S vaccine versus placebo. The source is a person aged 18-60 years who received the Ad26.COV2.S COVID-19 vaccine or a placebo.

The chain is built from TRBV7-2 and TRBJ2-2; D not certain. The V and J ends lost 5 bases and 2 bases respectively, with 9 bases between them. The CDR3 totals 14 residues. Germline CDR1 SGHTA, CDR2 FQGNSA. CDR3 loop: CASSPTRNTGELFF. In DNA form, the CDR3 reads TGTGCCAGCAGCCCGACTCGTAACACCGGGGAGCTGTTTTTT.

This chain links TRBV19 with TRBJ2-3; 14 bases map to TRBD2. Germline assignment: CDR1 LNHDA and CDR2 SQIVND (reference sequence). This CDR3 comprises 16 residues. After removal of 5 bases from V and 6 bases from J, the junction contained 7 bases not matched to a gene. The CDR3 here is CASSPGTSGGPDTQYF. The DNA for the CDR3 is TGTGCCAGTAGTCCAGGGACTAGCGGGGGACCGGATACGCAGTATTTT.

The genes are TRBV6-5 and TRBJ1-2, with D perhaps matching TRBD1 (5 bases). The CDR3 is made up of 14 amino acids. In germline, CDR1 is MNHEY, CDR2 SVGAGI. With 5 bases removed from V and 4 bases from J, the gap between germline ends came to 14 bases. DNA of the CDR3: TGTGCCAGCAGTCCAGGGACGTCCATCTATGGCTACACCTTC. The encoded protein is CASSPGTSIYGYTF.

The chain has TRBV19 and TRBJ2-7; perhaps TRBD1 as D (5 bases). The CDR3 totals 14 residues. With 3 bases removed from V and 0 bases from J, the gap between germline ends came to 9 bases. Per germline, CDR1 LNHDA and CDR2 SQIVND (reference sequence). CDR3 DNA sequence: TGTGCCAGTAGTATCAGGGTGAGCTCCTACGAGCAGTACTTC. Translated, it gives CASSIRVSSYEQYF. Full variable domain (missing parts from reference TRBV19 and TRBJ2-7): DGGITQSPKYLFRKEGQNVTLSCEQNLNHDAMYWYRQDPGQGLRLIYYSQIVNDFQKGDIAEGYSVSREKKESFPLTVTSAQKNPTAFYLCASSIRVSSYEQYFGPGTRLTVT.

The CDR3 is CASSMTENIQYF. The CDR3 DNA reads TGTGCCAGCAGTATGACAGAAAACATTCAGTACTTC. The J gene is TRBJ2-4, the V gene TRBV2; TRBD1 might be the D (5 bases). Between the trimmed V and J ends, which lost 5 bases and 5 bases, there was a span of 7 bases. This CDR3 has 12 amino acids. CDR1 and CDR2 (germline): SNHLY, FYNNEI.

V is TRBV29-1 and J is TRBJ1-1; no firm D call. CDR3 size: 15 residues. Looked up from germline, CDR1 is SQVTM and CDR2 is ANQGSEA. Trimming shortened V by 6 bases and J by 1 base, and 18 bases separated the two germline ends. Here the CDR3 reads CSVAYWGKENTEAFF. CDR3 coding DNA: TGCAGCGTCGCCTACTGGGGTAAGGAGAACACTGAAGCTTTCTTT.

This chain connects TRBV7-6 to TRBJ2-3, with TRBD2 matching 12 bases. This CDR3 has 16 residues. Germline assignment: CDR1 SGHVS and CDR2 FNYEAQ. Trimming took 1 base from V and 5 from J; bases not matched to a gene: 4. The CDR3: CASSLGLAGVQDTQYF. The DNA of the CDR3 is TGTGCCAGCAGCTTAGGACTAGCGGGGGTGCAAGATACGCAGTATTTT.

This chain uses TRBV28 with TRBJ2-3; D gene ambiguous. CDR1 and CDR2 from the germline V gene are MDHEN and SYDVKM. The CDR3 contains 14 residues. V shed 5 bases and J shed 2 bases, with 11 bases lying between them. The CDR3 nucleotides read TGTGCCAGCAGTCCCCACAGCAACACAGATACGCAGTATTTT. Its protein is CASSPHSNTDTQYF.

The chain couples TRBV18 to TRBJ1-5; the D gene is possibly TRBD1 (5 bases). Trimming stripped 4 bases from V and 3 bases from J, with 13 bases between. CDR1 and CDR2 (germline): KGHSH, LQKENI. The CDR3 is 15 residues long. CDR3 residues: CASSRGTPNNQPQHF. The CDR3 region has the DNA TGTGCCAGCTCACGCGGGACCCCCAACAATCAGCCCCAGCATTTT.

This chain links TRBV5-1 with TRBJ2-3; 9 bases fit TRBD1. The trim removed 5 bases at V and 4 bases at J, leaving 8 bases unmatched. Germline V CDR1 and CDR2: SGHRS, YFSETQ. The CDR3 loop spans 15 amino acids. CDR3 nucleotides: TGCGCCAGCAGGCAGTCGGGACAGGGTCCAGATACGCAGTATTTT. Encoded protein: CASRQSGQGPDTQYF.

J is TRBJ2-6 and V is TRBV15; 7 bases fit TRBD1. The V segment lost 3 bases and the J segment 2 bases; nucleotides outside the gene matches: 4. CDR1 LNHNV and CDR2 YYDKDF come from the germline V gene (reference sequence). The CDR3 covers 16 residues. CDR3 bases: TGTGCCACCAGCAGTCCCAGGGGGACTGGGGCCAACGTCCTGACTTTC. The encoded protein is CATSSPRGTGANVLTF.

The chain joins TRBV5-1 to TRBJ2-1, with 10 bases matching TRBD2. Trimming removed 3 bases from V and 5 bases from J; junction bases left unmatched: 5. The CDR3 covers 15 residues. Germline V gene lookup returns CDR1 SGHRS and CDR2 YFSETQ. CDR3 nucleotide sequence: TGCGCCAGCAGCTCGCGAACTAGCGGGGACAATGAGCAGTTCTTC. It encodes CASSSRTSGDNEQFF.

This clone was counted only a few times. V usage is TRBV5-1 and J usage is TRBJ1-3; 7 bases agree with TRBD1. V shed 4 bases and J 4 bases; nucleotides not matched to a gene: 8. Per the germline V gene, CDR1 is SGHRS and CDR2 is YFSETQ. This CDR3 comprises 15 residues. CDR3 bases: TGCGCCAGCAGCAGTACAGGGGCAAGCGGAAACACCATATATTTT. Residues: CASSSTGASGNTIYF.

In DNA form, the CDR3 reads TGTGCCAGCTCACCTCCGAACAGGGGGAAAGACTCCTACGAGCAGTACTTC. This gives the protein CASSPPNRGKDSYEQYF. The chain uses TRBV18 and TRBJ2-7; 8 positions agree with TRBD1. After removal of 3 bases from V and 0 bases from J, the junction contained 10 bases not matched to a gene. CDR1 is KGHSH and CDR2 is LQKENI in the germline V gene. The CDR3 extends over 17 amino acids.

The sample holds one count of this clone. The chain carries TRBV7-3 and TRBJ2-3; TRBD2 matches 7 bases. J gave up 5 bases and V 1 base, and 6 bases lay outside the gene matches. CDR1 and CDR2 (germline): SGHTA, FQGTGA. The length of the CDR3 is 15 residues. The CDR3 DNA sequence: TGTGCCAGCAGCTTAAATACGGGGGAGGGAGATACGCAGTATTTT. Residues: CASSLNTGEGDTQYF.

The V call is TRBV19, the J call TRBJ1-3, with a possible D match to TRBD1 (5 bases). Germline V lookup: CDR1 LNHDA, CDR2 SQIVND (reference sequence). The CDR3 covers 16 residues. Trimming pared 7 bases from V and 3 bases from J, leaving 19 bases between. The CDR3 reads CASTLVGLGDGNTIYF. In DNA, the CDR3 is TGTGCCAGTACACTTGTCGGACTGGGGGATGGAAACACCATATATTTT.

The J gene is TRBJ1-4, the V gene TRBV30, with D tentatively TRBD1 (5 bases). V was clipped by 3 bases and J by 8 bases, with 7 bases between them. The length of the CDR3 is 11 residues. Germline CDR1 GTSNPN, CDR2 SVGIG (reference sequence). In nucleotides, the CDR3 is TGTGCCTGGAGGGACAAGGAAAAACTGTTTTTT. Translation gives CAWRDKEKLFF.

The chain is built from TRBV6-2 or TRBV6-3 and TRBJ1-2, with D unresolved. V was trimmed by 5 bases and J by 8 bases, leaving 15 bases between them. The CDR3 spans 13 residues. Germline-derived CDR1 and CDR2 are MNHEY and SVGEGT. CDR3 nucleotides: TGTGCCAGCAGTCGATTAGCTCCTGTAGGCTACACCTTC. The encoded protein is CASSRLAPVGYTF.

This clone appeared once. The genes are TRBV14 and TRBJ1-6; possibly TRBD1 for D (5 bases). V dropped 4 bases and J dropped 9 bases, with 10 bases sitting between them. There are 13 residues in the CDR3. CDR1 and CDR2 from the germline V gene are SGHDN and FVKESK. Here the CDR3 DNA reads TGTGCCAGCAGCCCGATGGGGGGTTCACCCCTCCACTTT. Translation gives CASSPMGGSPLHF.

This clone came up once. The rearrangement links TRBV7-9 to TRBJ1-2, with 12 bases fitting TRBD1. The junction had 8 bases not matched to a gene; V was cut back by 1 base and J by 2 bases. The CDR3 is 18 amino acids. Germline CDR1 and CDR2: SEHNR and FQNEAQ (reference sequence). The CDR3 here is CASSLGGGQGAENYGYTF. In DNA, the CDR3 is TGTGCCAGCAGCTTAGGAGGGGGACAGGGGGCGGAGAACTATGGCTACACCTTC.

This chain joins TRBV4-2 and TRBJ1-1; D call uncertain. V lost 0 bases to trimming and J lost 1 base, with 6 bases between them. Germline V CDR1 and CDR2: LGHNA, YNFKEQ. The CDR3 contains 14 residues. The chain's CDR3 is CASSQERGNTEAFF. CDR3 nucleotide sequence: TGTGCCAGCAGCCAAGAACGGGGGAACACTGAAGCTTTCTTT.

J is TRBJ2-2 and V is TRBV7-2, with 10 positions matching TRBD2. The CDR3 is 19 amino acids. Trimming took 3 bases from V and 5 from J; bases not matched to a gene: 15. From germline, CDR1 is SGHTA and CDR2 FQGNSA. The CDR3, as DNA: TGTGCCAGCAGCTTTGTAATACTAGCGGGGACGGGAGTTACCGGGGAGCTGTTTTTT. It yields the protein CASSFVILAGTGVTGELFF.

On this clone itself: This sample includes further DNA sequences coding for the same CDR3. The chain couples TRBV18 to TRBJ1-1; the D is unclear. Germline CDR1 and CDR2: KGHSH and LQKENI. This CDR3 has 13 residues. V lost 2 bases, J lost 0 bases, and 4 bases lay in between. CDR3 in amino acids: CASSPGLNTEAFF. The CDR3 coding sequence is TGTGCCAGCTCACCAGGACTGAACACTGAAGCTTTCTTT.

The rearrangement links TRBV18 to TRBJ1-6; D is undetermined. CDR1 and CDR2 (germline): KGHSH, LQKENI. The CDR3 spans 14 residues. Trimming left V 1 base short and J 9 bases short, with 10 bases between. The chain's CDR3 is CASSPLKDGSPLHF. Here the CDR3 DNA reads TGTGCCAGCTCACCACTGAAGGATGGTTCACCCCTCCACTTT.

The rearrangement uses TRBV12-3 or TRBV12-4 and TRBJ1-1; 9 bases are shared with TRBD1. The CDR3 has 12 amino acids. The J segment lost 11 bases and the V segment lost 7 bases, leaving 8 bases of the junction unmatched. The CDR3 coding sequence is TGTGCCAGCACCACACAGGGGGCCGGCGCTTTCTTT. Residues: CASTTQGAGAFF.

The rearrangement joins TRBV19 to TRBJ2-5; D gene ambiguous. With 4 bases removed from V and 7 bases from J, the gap between germline ends came to 10 bases. This CDR3 is built from 12 residues. The germline V gene encodes CDR1 LNHDA and CDR2 SQIVND (reference sequence). As DNA, the CDR3 is TGTGCCAGTAGTAGAACCCCTGGGACCCAGTACTTC. Protein sequence: CASSRTPGTQYF.

The chain recombines TRBV6-1 with TRBJ1-6; no firm D call. This CDR3 contains 15 residues. The germline V gene has CDR1 MNHNS and CDR2 SASEGT. Trimming stripped 2 bases from V and 7 bases from J, with 12 bases between. The CDR3 DNA follows: TGTGCCAGCAGTGAATTTCCGGGAGGGAATTCACCCCTCCACTTT. It translates to CASSEFPGGNSPLHF.

This chain connects TRBV6-6 to TRBJ1-4; D uncertain. CDR1 and CDR2 from the germline V gene are MNHNY and SVGAGI (reference sequence). This CDR3 has 14 amino acids. The V gene lost 5 bases and the J gene lost 8 bases, with 15 bases spanning the gap. CDR3 bases: TGTGCCAGCAGTGCAGGTTCCCGTACGGAAAAACTGTTTTTT. This codes for CASSAGSRTEKLFF.

V is TRBV5-1 and J is TRBJ2-2; tentatively, D is TRBD2 (6 bases). The CDR3 has 15 amino acids. The germline V gene encodes CDR1 SGHRS and CDR2 YFSETQ. The V end was cut by 0 bases, the J end by 5 bases, with 11 bases between. The CDR3, as DNA: TGCGCCAGCAGCTTGGTGGCCGCGGGGACCGGGGAGCTGTTTTTT. It codes for CASSLVAAGTGELFF. Full variable domain (missing parts from reference TRBV5-1 and TRBJ2-2): KAGVTQTPRYLIKTRGQQVTLSCSPISGHRSVSWYQQTPGQGLQFLFEYFSETQRNKGNFPGRFSGRQFSNSRSEMNVSTLELGDSALYLCASSLVAAGTGELFFGEGSRLTVL.

This chain links TRBV5-6 with TRBJ2-7; D is unclear. The germline gives CDR1 SGHDT, CDR2 YYEEEE. The CDR3 extends over 12 amino acids. Trimming left V 1 base short and J 5 bases short, with 7 bases between. The CDR3 sequence: CASSLRLNEQYF. The CDR3 DNA follows: TGTGCCAGCAGCTTGAGGCTTAACGAGCAGTACTTC.